These T cell receptor beta chains were read from a single sample in a study of T cell responses to AZD1222 COVID-19 vaccine. Clones were read by immunoSEQ multiplex PCR, and TCRdb kept only the in-frame ones, dropping some. The sample yields tens of thousands of clones, 90% seen once. Material: peripheral blood, obtained on day 0 of AZD1222 vaccination. The receptor set was obtained from an adult in good health. Both conserved end residues are part of each CDR3. Each record gives: J gene, CDR3 length, D gene, clone size, V gene, CDR3 protein, CDR3 DNA. D genes are given only for firm matches. The listing skips clone size in some rows; elsewhere it reads once, few, many or a size class.

>TRBJ2-7|15|.|.|TRBV24-1
CATSQGGSAGYEQYF
TGTGCCACCAGCCAAGGGGGGAGCGCAGGCTACGAGCAGTACTTC
>TRBJ1-2|15|.|.|TRBV9
CASSVEPNLNVGYTF
TGTGCCAGCAGCGTAGAACCTAACCTAAACGTGGGCTACACCTTC
>TRBJ2-2|16|.|.|TRBV15
CATSTETGRNTGELFF
TGTGCCACCAGCACTGAGACAGGAAGGAACACCGGGGAGCTGTTTTTT
>TRBJ1-2|14|.|once|TRBV30
CAWSVRRGARGYTF
TGTGCCTGGAGTGTACGTAGAGGGGCTCGTGGCTACACCTTC
>TRBJ1-1|14|.|.|TRBV7-9
CASSFFDRNTEAFF
TGTGCCAGCAGCTTCTTCGACAGAAACACTGAAGCTTTCTTT
>TRBJ2-5|14|.|.|TRBV7-9
CASSLLSSPETQYF
TGTGCCAGCAGCTTATTGAGTAGCCCAGAGACCCAGTACTTC
>TRBJ1-5|16|TRBD1|.|TRBV11-2
CASSLDGRGLDQPQHF
TGTGCCAGCAGCTTAGACGGCAGGGGGCTTGATCAGCCCCAGCATTTT
>TRBJ2-2|15|.|.|TRBV5-6
CASSFATRNTGELFF
TGTGCCAGCAGCTTTGCCACCAGAAACACCGGGGAGCTGTTTTTT
>TRBJ1-5|15|.|.|TRBV6-2/TRBV6-3
CASSYVGDGNQPQHF
TGTGCCAGCAGTTACGTGGGGGATGGCAATCAGCCCCAGCATTTT
>TRBJ2-1|18|.|once|TRBV4-3
CASSQDHPTGRIYNEQFF
TGCGCCAGCAGCCAAGATCACCCTACAGGGCGGATTTACAATGAGCAGTTCTTC
>TRBJ1-2|13|.|.|TRBV5-4
CASSLALEDGYTF
TGTGCCAGCAGCTTGGCCTTGGAAGATGGCTACACCTTC
>TRBJ2-5|12|.|.|TRBV5-8
CASSLLRETQYF
TGTGCCAGCAGCCTGCTCCGGGAGACCCAGTACTTC
>TRBJ1-2|16|.|.|TRBV7-2
CASSLGVEGVNYGYTF
TGTGCCAGCAGCTTAGGGGTGGAGGGGGTCAACTATGGCTACACCTTC
>TRBJ1-5|16|TRBD1|.|TRBV5-1
CASSSGTGNPREPQHF
TGCGCCAGCAGTTCCGGGACAGGGAATCCTAGGGAGCCCCAGCATTTT
>TRBJ1-5|14|.|.|TRBV7-8
CASTFDMGNQPQHF
TGTGCCAGCACCTTCGACATGGGGAACCAGCCCCAGCATTTT
>TRBJ1-2|14|TRBD1|.|TRBV7-9
CASSATTGSYGYTF
TGTGCCAGCAGCGCTACGACAGGGAGCTATGGCTACACCTTC
>TRBJ2-3|13|.|.|TRBV7-3
CASSPSTTDTQYF
TGTGCCAGCAGCCCCTCCACCACAGATACGCAGTATTTT
>TRBJ1-2|15|TRBD1|.|TRBV19
CASSIILTGDVGYTF
TGTGCCAGTAGTATTATTCTGACAGGGGATGTTGGCTACACCTTC
>TRBJ2-5|20|TRBD2|.|TRBV3-1/TRBV3-2
CASSHSGLAGGLGRQETQYF
TGTGCCAGCAGCCATAGTGGGCTAGCGGGGGGCTTGGGACGCCAAGAGACCCAGTACTTC
>TRBJ2-6|16|.|.|TRBV15
CATSKEGYSGANVLTF
TGTGCCACCAGCAAGGAGGGTTATTCGGGGGCCAACGTCCTGACTTTC
>TRBJ2-2|13|.|.|TRBV7-9
CASSFGGAGELFF
TGTGCCAGCAGCTTCGGGGGCGCCGGGGAGCTGTTTTTT
>TRBJ1-2|12|.|.|TRBV2
CASSEGDYGYTF
TGTGCCAGCAGTGAGGGCGACTATGGCTACACCTTC
>TRBJ1-4|15|.|.|TRBV20-1
CSASSSGTVIEKLFF
TGCAGTGCTAGTAGCTCGGGGACCGTAATCGAAAAACTGTTTTTT
>TRBJ1-5|17|.|.|TRBV5-4
CASSSGGADGSNQPQHF
TGTGCCAGCAGCTCGGGCGGGGCGGACGGTAGCAATCAGCCCCAGCATTTT
>TRBJ1-1|13|TRBD1|.|TRBV30
CAWNRQGAPGAFF
TGTGCCTGGAACAGACAGGGGGCGCCCGGAGCTTTCTTT
>TRBJ2-7|21|TRBD2|.|TRBV10-1
CASCDAGVPGTRVLVPYEQYF
TGCGCCAGCTGTGACGCCGGGGTTCCCGGGACTAGGGTGTTAGTTCCCTACGAGCAGTACTTC